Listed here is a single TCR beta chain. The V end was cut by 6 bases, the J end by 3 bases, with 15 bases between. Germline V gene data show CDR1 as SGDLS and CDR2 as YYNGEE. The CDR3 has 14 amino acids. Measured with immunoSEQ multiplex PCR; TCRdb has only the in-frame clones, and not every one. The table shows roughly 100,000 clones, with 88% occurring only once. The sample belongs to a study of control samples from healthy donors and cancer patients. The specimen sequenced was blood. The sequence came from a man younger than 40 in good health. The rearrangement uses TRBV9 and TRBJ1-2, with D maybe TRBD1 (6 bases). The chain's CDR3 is CASTRGGQDYGYTF. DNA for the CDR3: TGTGCCAGCACTCGAGGGGGGCAAGACTATGGCTACACCTTC. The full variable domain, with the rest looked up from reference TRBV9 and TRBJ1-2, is DSGVTQTPKHLITATGQRVTLRCSPRSGDLSVYWYQQSLDQGLQFLIQYYNGEERAKGNILERFSAQQFPDLHSELNLSSLELGDSALYFCASTRGGQDYGYTFGSGTRLTVV.